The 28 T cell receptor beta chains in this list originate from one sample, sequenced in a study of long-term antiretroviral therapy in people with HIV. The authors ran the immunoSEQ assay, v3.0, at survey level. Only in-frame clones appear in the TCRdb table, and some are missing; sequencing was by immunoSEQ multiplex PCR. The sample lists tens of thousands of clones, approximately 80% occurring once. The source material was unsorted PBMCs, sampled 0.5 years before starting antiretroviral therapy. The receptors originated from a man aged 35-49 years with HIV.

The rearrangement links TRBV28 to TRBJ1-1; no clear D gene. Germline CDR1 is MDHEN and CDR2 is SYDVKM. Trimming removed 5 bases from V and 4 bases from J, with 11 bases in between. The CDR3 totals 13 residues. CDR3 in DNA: TGTGCCAGCAGTCAACGTATGGGCACTGAAGCTTTCTTT. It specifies CASSQRMGTEAFF. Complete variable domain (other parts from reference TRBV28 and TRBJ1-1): DVKVTQSSRYLVKRTGEKVFLECVQDMDHENMFWYRQDPGLGLRLIYFSYDVKMKEKGDIPEGYSVSREKKERFSLILESASTNQTSMYLCASSQRMGTEAFFGQGTRLTVV.

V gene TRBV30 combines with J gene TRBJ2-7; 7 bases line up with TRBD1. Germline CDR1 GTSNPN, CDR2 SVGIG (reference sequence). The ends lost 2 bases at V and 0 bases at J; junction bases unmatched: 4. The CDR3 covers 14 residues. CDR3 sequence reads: CAWSWAGGSYEQYF. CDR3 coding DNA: TGTGCCTGGAGTTGGGCAGGGGGCTCCTACGAGCAGTACTTC.

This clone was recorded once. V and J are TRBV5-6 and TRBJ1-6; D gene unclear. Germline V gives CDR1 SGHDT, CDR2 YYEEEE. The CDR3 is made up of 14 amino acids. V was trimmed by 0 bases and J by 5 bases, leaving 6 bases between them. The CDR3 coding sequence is TGTGCCAGCAGCTTGGGACCGAATAATTCACCCCTCCACTTT. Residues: CASSLGPNNSPLHF.

The CDR3 loop reads CASSKAGQGETQYF. In DNA form, the CDR3 reads TGTGCCAGCAGCAAGGCGGGACAGGGGGAGACCCAGTACTTC. V is TRBV9 and J is TRBJ2-5, with 10 bases identical to TRBD1. After removal of 4 bases from V and 5 bases from J, the junction contained 5 bases not matched to a gene. Germline assignment: CDR1 SGDLS and CDR2 YYNGEE. The CDR3 is made up of 14 amino acids.

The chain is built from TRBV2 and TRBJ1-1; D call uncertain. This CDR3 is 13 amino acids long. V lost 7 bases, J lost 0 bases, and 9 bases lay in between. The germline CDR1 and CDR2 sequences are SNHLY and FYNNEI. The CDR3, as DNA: TGTGCCAGCACCTTAAAAGTGAACACTGAAGCTTTCTTT. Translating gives CASTLKVNTEAFF. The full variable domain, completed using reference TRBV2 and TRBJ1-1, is EPEVTQTPSHQVTQMGQEVILRCVPISNHLYFYWYRQILGQKVEFLVSFYNNEISEKSEIFDDQFSVERPDGSNFTLKIRSTKLEDSAMYFCASTLKVNTEAFFGQGTRLTVV.

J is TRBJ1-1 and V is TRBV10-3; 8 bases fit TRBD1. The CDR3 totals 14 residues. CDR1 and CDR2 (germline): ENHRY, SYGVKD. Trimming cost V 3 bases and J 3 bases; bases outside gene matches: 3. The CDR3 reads CAISDRGLDTEAFF. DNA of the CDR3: TGTGCCATCAGTGACAGGGGGCTTGACACTGAAGCTTTCTTT.

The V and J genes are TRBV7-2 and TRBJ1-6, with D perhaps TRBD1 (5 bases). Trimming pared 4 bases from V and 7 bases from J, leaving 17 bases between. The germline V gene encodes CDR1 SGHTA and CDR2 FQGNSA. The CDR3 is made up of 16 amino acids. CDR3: CASSSQTWGGNSPLHF. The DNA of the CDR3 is TGTGCCAGCAGCTCACAGACGTGGGGCGGGAATTCACCCCTCCACTTT.

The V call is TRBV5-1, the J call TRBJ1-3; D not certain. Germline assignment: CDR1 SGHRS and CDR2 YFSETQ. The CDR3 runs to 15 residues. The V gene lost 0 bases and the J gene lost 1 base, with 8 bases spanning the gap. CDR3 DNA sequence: TGCGCCAGCAGCTTGGGCTGGAGATCTGGAAACACCATATATTTT. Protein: CASSLGWRSGNTIYF. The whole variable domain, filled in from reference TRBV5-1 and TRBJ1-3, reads KAGVTQTPRYLIKTRGQQVTLSCSPISGHRSVSWYQQTPGQGLQFLFEYFSETQRNKGNFPGRFSGRQFSNSRSEMNVSTLELGDSALYLCASSLGWRSGNTIYFGEGSWLTVV.

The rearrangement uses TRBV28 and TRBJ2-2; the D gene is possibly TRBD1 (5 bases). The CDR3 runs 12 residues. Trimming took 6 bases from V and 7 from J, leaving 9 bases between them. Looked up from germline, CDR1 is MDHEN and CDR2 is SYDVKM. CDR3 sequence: CASSSGFGELFF. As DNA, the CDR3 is TGTGCCAGCAGCTCAGGGTTCGGGGAGCTGTTTTTT.

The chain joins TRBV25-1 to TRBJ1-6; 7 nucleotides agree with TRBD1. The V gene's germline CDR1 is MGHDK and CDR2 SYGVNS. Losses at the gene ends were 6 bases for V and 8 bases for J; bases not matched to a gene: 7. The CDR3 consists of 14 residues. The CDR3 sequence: CASSRQGGDSPLHF. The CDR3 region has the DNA TGTGCCAGCAGCAGACAGGGCGGCGATTCACCCCTCCACTTT.

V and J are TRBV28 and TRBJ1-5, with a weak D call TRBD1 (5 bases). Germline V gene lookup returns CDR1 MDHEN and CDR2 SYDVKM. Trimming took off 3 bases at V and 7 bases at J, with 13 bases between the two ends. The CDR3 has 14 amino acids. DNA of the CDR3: TGTGCCAGCAGTTTGGTGGGGGAAGGGCAGCCCCAGCATTTT. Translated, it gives CASSLVGEGQPQHF.

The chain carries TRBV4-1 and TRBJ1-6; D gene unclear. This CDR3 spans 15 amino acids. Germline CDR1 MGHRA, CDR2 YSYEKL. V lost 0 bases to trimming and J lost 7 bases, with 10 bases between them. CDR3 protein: CASSQEAGLNSPLHF. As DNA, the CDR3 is TGCGCCAGCAGCCAAGAGGCCGGCCTGAATTCACCCCTCCACTTT.

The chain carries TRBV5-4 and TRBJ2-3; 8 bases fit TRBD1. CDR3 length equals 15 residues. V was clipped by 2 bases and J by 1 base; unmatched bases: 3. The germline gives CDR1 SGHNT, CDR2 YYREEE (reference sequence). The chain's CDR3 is CASSLGTGGTDTQYF. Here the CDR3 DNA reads TGTGCCAGCAGCTTAGGGACAGGAGGCACAGATACGCAGTATTTT.

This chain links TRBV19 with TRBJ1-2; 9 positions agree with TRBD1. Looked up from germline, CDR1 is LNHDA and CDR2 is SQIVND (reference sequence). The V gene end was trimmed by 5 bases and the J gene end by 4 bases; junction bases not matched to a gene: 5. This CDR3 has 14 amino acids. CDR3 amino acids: CASSEQGAGYGYTF. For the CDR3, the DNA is TGTGCCAGTAGTGAACAGGGGGCAGGCTATGGCTACACCTTC.

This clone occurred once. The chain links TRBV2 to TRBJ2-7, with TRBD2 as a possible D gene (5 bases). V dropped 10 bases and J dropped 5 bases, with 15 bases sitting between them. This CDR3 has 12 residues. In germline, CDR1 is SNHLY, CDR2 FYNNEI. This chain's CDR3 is CATGLVGHEQYF. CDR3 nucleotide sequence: TGTGCCACCGGACTCGTGGGCCACGAGCAGTACTTC. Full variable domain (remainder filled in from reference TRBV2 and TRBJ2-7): EPEVTQTPSHQVTQMGQEVILRCVPISNHLYFYWYRQILGQKVEFLVSFYNNEISEKSEIFDDQFSVERPDGSNFTLKIRSTKLEDSAMYFCATGLVGHEQYFGPGTRLTVT.

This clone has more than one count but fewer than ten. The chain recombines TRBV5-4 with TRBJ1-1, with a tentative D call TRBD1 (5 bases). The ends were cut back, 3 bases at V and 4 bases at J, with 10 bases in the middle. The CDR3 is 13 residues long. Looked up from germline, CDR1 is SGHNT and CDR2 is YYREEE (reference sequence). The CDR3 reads CASSSGASTEAFF. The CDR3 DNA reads TGTGCCAGCAGCTCCGGGGCGAGCACTGAAGCTTTCTTT.

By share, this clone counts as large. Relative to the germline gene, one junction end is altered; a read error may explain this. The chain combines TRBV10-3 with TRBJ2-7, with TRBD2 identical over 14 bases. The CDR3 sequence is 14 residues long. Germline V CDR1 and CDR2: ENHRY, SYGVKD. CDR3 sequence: CATTSGGASDEQYF. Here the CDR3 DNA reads TGTGCCACGACTAGCGGGGGGGCCTCCGACGAGCAGTACTTC.

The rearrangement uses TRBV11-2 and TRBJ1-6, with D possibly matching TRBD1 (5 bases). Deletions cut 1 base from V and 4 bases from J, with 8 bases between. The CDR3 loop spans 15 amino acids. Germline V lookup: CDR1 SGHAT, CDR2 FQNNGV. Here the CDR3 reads CASSLVGGYNSPLHF. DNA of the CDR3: TGTGCCAGCAGCTTAGTGGGGGGGTATAATTCACCCCTCCACTTT.

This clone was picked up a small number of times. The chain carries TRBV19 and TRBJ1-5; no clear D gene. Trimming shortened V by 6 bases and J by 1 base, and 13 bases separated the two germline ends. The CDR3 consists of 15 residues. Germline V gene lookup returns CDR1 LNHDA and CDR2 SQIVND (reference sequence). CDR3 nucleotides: TGTGCCAGTAGCCCAATTGACGGGAGCAATCAGCCCCAGCATTTT. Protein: CASSPIDGSNQPQHF.

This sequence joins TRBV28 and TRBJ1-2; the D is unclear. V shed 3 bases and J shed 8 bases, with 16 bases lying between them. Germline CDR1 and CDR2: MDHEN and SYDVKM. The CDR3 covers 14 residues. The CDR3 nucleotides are TGTGCCAGCAGTTTCGGGGTGAGTCGGAACGGCTACACCTTC. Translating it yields CASSFGVSRNGYTF.

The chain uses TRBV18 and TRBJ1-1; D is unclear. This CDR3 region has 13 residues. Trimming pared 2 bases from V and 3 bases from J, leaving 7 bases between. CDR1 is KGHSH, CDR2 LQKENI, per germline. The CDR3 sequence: CASSPDQYTEAFF. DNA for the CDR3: TGTGCCAGCTCACCAGACCAGTACACTGAAGCTTTCTTT.

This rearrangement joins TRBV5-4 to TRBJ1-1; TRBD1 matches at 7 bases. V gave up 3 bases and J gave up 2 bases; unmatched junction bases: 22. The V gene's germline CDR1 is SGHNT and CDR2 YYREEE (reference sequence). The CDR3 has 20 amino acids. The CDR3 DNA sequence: TGTGCCAGCAGCTGGCCAGGTGTGAAGGGGGCGGTATATCAAAACACTGAAGCTTTCTTT. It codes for CASSWPGVKGAVYQNTEAFF.

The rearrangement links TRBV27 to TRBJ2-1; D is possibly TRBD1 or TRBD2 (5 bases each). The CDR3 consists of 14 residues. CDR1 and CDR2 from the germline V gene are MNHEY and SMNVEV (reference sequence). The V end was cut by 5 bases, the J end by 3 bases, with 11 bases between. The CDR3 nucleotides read TGTGCCAGCAGTCTAGGGACGGTCTACAATGAGCAGTTCTTC. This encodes CASSLGTVYNEQFF.

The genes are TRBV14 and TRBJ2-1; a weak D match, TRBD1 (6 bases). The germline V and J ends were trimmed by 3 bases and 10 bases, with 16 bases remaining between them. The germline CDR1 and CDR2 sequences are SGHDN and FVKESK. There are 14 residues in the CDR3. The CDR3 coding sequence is TGTGCCAGCAGCCATCTCTACGACAGGAGGGAGCAGTTCTTC. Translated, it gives CASSHLYDRREQFF.

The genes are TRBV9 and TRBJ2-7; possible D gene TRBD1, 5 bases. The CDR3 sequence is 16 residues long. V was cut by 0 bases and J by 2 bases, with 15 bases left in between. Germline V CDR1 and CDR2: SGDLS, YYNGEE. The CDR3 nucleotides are TGTGCCAGCAGCGTAGTAGGGCAGGGCCCCCCCTACGAGCAGTACTTC. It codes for CASSVVGQGPPYEQYF.

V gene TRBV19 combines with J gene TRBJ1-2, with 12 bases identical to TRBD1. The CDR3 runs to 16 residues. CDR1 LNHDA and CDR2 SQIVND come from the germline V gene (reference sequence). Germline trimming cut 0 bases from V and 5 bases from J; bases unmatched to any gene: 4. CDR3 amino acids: CASSIDPGQGAYGYTF. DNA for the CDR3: TGTGCCAGTAGTATAGATCCGGGACAGGGGGCATATGGCTACACCTTC.

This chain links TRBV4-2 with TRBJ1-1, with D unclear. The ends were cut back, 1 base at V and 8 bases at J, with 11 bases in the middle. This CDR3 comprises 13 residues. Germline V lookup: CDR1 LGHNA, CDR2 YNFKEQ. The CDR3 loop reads CASSQVGREEAFF. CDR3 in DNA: TGTGCCAGCAGCCAAGTTGGGAGGGAGGAAGCTTTCTTT.

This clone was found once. DNA for the CDR3: TGTGCCACCAGCTCCGGGACAAACCCTGAAGCTTTCTTT. Its protein is CATSSGTNPEAFF. V usage is TRBV15 and J usage is TRBJ1-1, with TRBD1 as a possible D gene (6 bases). The CDR3 covers 13 residues. Germline V gene lookup returns CDR1 LNHNV and CDR2 YYDKDF (reference sequence). Deletions cut 5 bases from V and 6 bases from J, with 13 bases between.